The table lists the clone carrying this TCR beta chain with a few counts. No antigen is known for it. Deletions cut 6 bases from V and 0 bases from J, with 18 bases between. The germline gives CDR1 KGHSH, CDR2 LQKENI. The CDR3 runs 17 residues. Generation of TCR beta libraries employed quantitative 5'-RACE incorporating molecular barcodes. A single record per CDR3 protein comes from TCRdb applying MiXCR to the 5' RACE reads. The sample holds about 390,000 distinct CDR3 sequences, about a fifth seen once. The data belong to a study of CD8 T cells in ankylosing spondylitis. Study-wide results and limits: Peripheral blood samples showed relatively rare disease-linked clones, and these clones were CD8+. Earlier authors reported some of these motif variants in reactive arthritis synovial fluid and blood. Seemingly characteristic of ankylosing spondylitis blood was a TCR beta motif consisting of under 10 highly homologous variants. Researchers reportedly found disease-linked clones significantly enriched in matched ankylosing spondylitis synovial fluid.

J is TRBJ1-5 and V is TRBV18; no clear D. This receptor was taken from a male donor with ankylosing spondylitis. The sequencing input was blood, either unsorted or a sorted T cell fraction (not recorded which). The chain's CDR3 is CASSTSRQGGSNQPQHF. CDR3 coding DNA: TGTGCCAGCTCGACGTCAAGGCAAGGAGGTAGCAATCAGCCCCAGCATTTT.